This T cell receptor beta chain was obtained from a study of T cell repertoires in cytomegalovirus infection. Study overall: In public TCR beta signatures, there were indications of both CMV infection and matching HLA type.

Findings and caveats of the study: Cumulated frequencies of public TCR beta families served to identify carriers of CMV plus the relevant HLA. Clonotype analysis showed dominance of the ex vivo response by HLA-C-restricted CMV-specific TCR beta clonotypes.

MiXCR was run by TCRdb on the reads, yielding one entry per CDR3 protein. The repertoire holds roughly 120,000 distinct CDR3 sequences, with around 29% as singletons. As for this clonotype: Its specificity is not known.

Trimming shortened V by 4 bases and J by 9 bases, and 4 bases separated the two germline ends. Germline loops: CDR1 MGHDK, CDR2 SYGVNS. CDR3 size: 11 residues. The sequencing here drew on CD8+ T cells from cultured PBMCs, taken from culture after CMV antigen stimulation. The V gene is TRBV25-1, the J gene TRBJ1-6, with unresolved D. This sequence was found in a human donor in good health (CMV status not recorded). Some clones in this sample may be carry-over from other donors' samples. The CDR3 DNA reads TGTGCCAGCAGTGGGCCTTCACCCCTCCACTTT. It yields the protein CASSGPSPLHF.